This TCR beta chain appears in the sequencing data of a study of tissue T cells after allogeneic stem cell transplantation. Study findings and constraints: Some tissue clones might be persisting host cells; their alloreactivity or antigen specificity was not determined. Across patients, clones rarely overlapped, yet motif clusters were shared tissue-specifically.

Germline V gene data show CDR1 as SGHTA and CDR2 as FQGNSA. The CDR3 sequence is 14 residues long. Trimming removed 7 bases from V and 1 base from J, with 11 bases in between. Produced via immunoSEQ multiplex PCR; TCRdb's table is partial and in-frame only. The sample consists of 2,900 or so clones, around 72% of them appearing once. Adult allogeneic hematopoietic cell transplant recipients with steroid-refractory graft-versus-host disease were prospectively enrolled for research autopsy. Worth noting for this clone: Its antigen remains unknown.

V usage is TRBV7-2 and J usage is TRBJ2-1; possibly TRBD1 or TRBD2 for D (5 bases each). The starting material was colon tissue, obtained at autopsy. The sequence was obtained from an older male patient with steroid-refractory graft-versus-host disease after an allogeneic stem cell transplant. A share of the T cells may be of graft donor origin. This chain's CDR3 is CASMPGRSYNEQFF. The CDR3 nucleotides read TGTGCCAGCATGCCGGGACGTTCCTACAATGAGCAGTTCTTC. Full variable domain (rest looked up from reference TRBV7-2 and TRBJ2-1): GAGVSQSPSNKVTEKGKDVELRCDPISGHTALYWYRQSLGQGLEFLIYFQGNSAPDKSGLPSDRFSAERTGGSVSTLTIQRTQQEDSAVYLCASMPGRSYNEQFFGPGTRLTVL.